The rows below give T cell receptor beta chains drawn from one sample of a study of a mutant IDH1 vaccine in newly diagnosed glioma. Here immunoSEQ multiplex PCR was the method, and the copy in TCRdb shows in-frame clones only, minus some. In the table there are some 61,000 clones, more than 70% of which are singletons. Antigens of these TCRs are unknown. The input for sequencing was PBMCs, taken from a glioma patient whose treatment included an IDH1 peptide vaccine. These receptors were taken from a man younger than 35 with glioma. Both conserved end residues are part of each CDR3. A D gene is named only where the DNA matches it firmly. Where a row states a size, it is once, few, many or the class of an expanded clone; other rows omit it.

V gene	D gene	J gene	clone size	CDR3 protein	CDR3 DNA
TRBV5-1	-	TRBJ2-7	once	CASSFLQGSYEQYF	TGCGCCAGCAGCTTTTTACAGGGATCCTACGAGCAGTACTTC
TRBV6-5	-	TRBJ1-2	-	CATNNGGANYGYTF	TGTGCCACCAATAATGGGGGGGCTAACTATGGCTACACCTTC
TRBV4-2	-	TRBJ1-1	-	CASSSHAENTEAFF	TGTGCCAGCAGCTCCCACGCTGAGAACACTGAAGCTTTCTTT
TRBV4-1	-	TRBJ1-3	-	CASASTYSSGNTIYF	TGCGCCAGCGCCTCGACCTACTCTTCTGGAAACACCATATATTTT
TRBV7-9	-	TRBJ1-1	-	CASSTIGLNTEAFF	TGTGCCAGTTCGACAATCGGGTTGAACACTGAAGCTTTCTTT
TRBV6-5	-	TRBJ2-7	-	CASTDRSPAGWQYF	TGTGCCAGCACTGACAGATCCCCCGCGGGGTGGCAGTACTTC
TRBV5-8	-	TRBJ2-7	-	CASSFGHSNLYEQYF	TGTGCCAGCAGCTTCGGACACTCCAATCTTTACGAGCAGTACTTC
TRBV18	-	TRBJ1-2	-	CASSPRPAAYGYTF	TGTGCCAGCTCACCACGGCCAGCGGCCTATGGCTACACCTTC
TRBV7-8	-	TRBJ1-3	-	CASSFRTRQARADTIYF	TGTGCCAGCAGCTTTAGAACCCGACAGGCCAGGGCGGACACCATATATTTT
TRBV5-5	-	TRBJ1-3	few	CASSLRNTIYF	TGTGCCAGCAGCTTAAGGAACACCATATATTTT